The rows below give T cell receptor beta chains drawn from one sample of a study of regulatory T cells in long-lasting Graves disease. MiXCR was run by TCRdb on the multiplex PCR reads, yielding one entry per CDR3 protein. Of 360,000 or so distinct CDR3 sequences in the sample, around 17% were seen once. This same sample was also taken into another study, of T cells in Graves' hyperthyroidism and ophthalmopathy.

This specimen was peripheral blood mononuclear cells (PBMCs), taken at new diagnosis, from a patient treated with antithyroid drugs. The receptors derive from a middle-aged man with Graves disease. Both conserved end residues are trimmed from each CDR3.

CDR3 protein: ASSFSPGQNYGYT; V gene: TRBV28; J gene: TRBJ1-2
CDR3 protein: ASRLALGQTSGYT; V gene: TRBV27; J gene: TRBJ1-2
CDR3 protein: ASSATGRNQPQH; V gene: TRBV18; J gene: TRBJ1-5
CDR3 protein: ASSLGGTNTEAF; V gene: TRBV7-9; J gene: TRBJ1-1
CDR3 protein: AISESLLPGTPGWEQY; V gene: TRBV10-3; J gene: TRBJ2-7
CDR3 protein: SVSRTGAYNEQF; V gene: TRBV29-1; J gene: TRBJ2-1
CDR3 protein: ASSLYLGGGSTDTQY; V gene: TRBV5-1; J gene: TRBJ2-3
CDR3 protein: ASSPGSRRETEAF; V gene: TRBV18; J gene: TRBJ1-1
CDR3 protein: ASSPSDRGGYEQY; V gene: TRBV18; J gene: TRBJ2-7
CDR3 protein: ASSGRDAATNEKLF; V gene: TRBV10-2; J gene: TRBJ1-4
CDR3 protein: ASSPGRGRVIS; V gene: TRBV6-1; J gene: TRBJ2-1
CDR3 protein: ASSLAKGIDEQF; V gene: TRBV7-9; J gene: TRBJ2-1
CDR3 protein: ASRLGRNQETQY; V gene: TRBV6-1; J gene: TRBJ2-5
CDR3 protein: ASSQTNRVWYEQY; V gene: TRBV3-1; J gene: TRBJ2-7
CDR3 protein: AWSEGLAETTDTQY; V gene: TRBV30; J gene: TRBJ2-3
CDR3 protein: ASSWGARGNEQF; V gene: TRBV12-3/TRBV12-4; J gene: TRBJ2-1
CDR3 protein: ASSHRTSTQY; V gene: TRBV5-1; J gene: TRBJ2-3
CDR3 protein: ASSPWGRAVYGYT; V gene: TRBV7-8; J gene: TRBJ1-2
CDR3 protein: ASSRTISQETQY; V gene: TRBV5-1; J gene: TRBJ2-5
CDR3 protein: ASSLVGISYEQY; V gene: TRBV5-1; J gene: TRBJ2-7
CDR3 protein: ASSSLGLAGTGELF; V gene: TRBV5-1; J gene: TRBJ2-2
CDR3 protein: ASSYNVPSGGKSRSSYNEQF; V gene: TRBV7-9; J gene: TRBJ2-1
CDR3 protein: SATQGNAGELF; V gene: TRBV20-1; J gene: TRBJ2-2
CDR3 protein: ASSVSGRGEKLF; V gene: TRBV2; J gene: TRBJ1-4
CDR3 protein: ASRGVEGFYNEQF; V gene: TRBV6-2/TRBV6-3; J gene: TRBJ2-1
CDR3 protein: ASSQARDIRTGYT; V gene: TRBV6-1; J gene: TRBJ1-2
CDR3 protein: ASSPRDGTREKPF; V gene: TRBV27; J gene: TRBJ1-4
CDR3 protein: ASSFKRYEQY; V gene: TRBV28; J gene: TRBJ2-7
CDR3 protein: SAASGTAKAF; V gene: TRBV20-1; J gene: TRBJ1-1
CDR3 protein: ASSYSMTRGANYGYT; V gene: TRBV6-2/TRBV6-3; J gene: TRBJ1-2
CDR3 protein: ASLSTGYNEQF; V gene: TRBV7-9; J gene: TRBJ2-1
CDR3 protein: SARWDSYSNQPQH; V gene: TRBV20-1; J gene: TRBJ1-5
CDR3 protein: ASSRTGGGHYEQY; V gene: TRBV7-2; J gene: TRBJ2-7
CDR3 protein: ASSLAAGTAYNEQF; V gene: TRBV11-1; J gene: TRBJ2-1
CDR3 protein: ASSYRATGANVLT; V gene: TRBV3-1; J gene: TRBJ2-6
CDR3 protein: ASSYGGTDTETQY; V gene: TRBV6-2/TRBV6-3; J gene: .
CDR3 protein: ASSQYTEQF; V gene: TRBV4-1; J gene: TRBJ2-1
CDR3 protein: ASSIYGRRGIHEQF; V gene: TRBV2; J gene: TRBJ2-1
CDR3 protein: ASSRSGPLSNQPQH; V gene: TRBV27; J gene: TRBJ1-5
CDR3 protein: ASSVDGTIYGYT; V gene: TRBV2; J gene: TRBJ1-2
CDR3 protein: ASSPTAGSPDTQY; V gene: TRBV18; J gene: TRBJ2-3
CDR3 protein: ASSTRLAGSGSEQF; V gene: TRBV27; J gene: TRBJ2-1
CDR3 protein: AISEVGGTQY; V gene: TRBV10-3; J gene: TRBJ2-5